This T cell receptor beta chain is drawn from a study of blood T cell repertoires in COVID-19. For the study at large: Sites across the United States, Italy and Spain contributed samples from acute and convalescent COVID-19.

CDR3 length equals 16 residues. CDR1 is SGHNT and CDR2 is YENEEA in the germline V gene. The trim removed 4 bases at V and 3 bases at J, leaving 8 bases unmatched. As originally analysed: Reference gene primer amplification gave nucleated cell count estimates. Profiling relied on immunoSEQ multiplex PCR, and the TCRdb table lists in-frame clones only, not all of them. The V and J calls and the clone size are those of that table, but D and trimming were determined from the DNA. The table lists 130,000 to 150,000 clones, approximately 85% of them singletons. Those enrolled in Seattle joined during active infection and were followed longitudinally afterward.

The sequence was collected from an older woman with COVID-19, enrolled during active disease. V gene TRBV11-3 combines with J gene TRBJ1-1, with 10 bases that match TRBD1. Sequencing input: peripheral blood. CDR3: CASSSGTGAFHTEAFF. The CDR3 DNA reads as TGTGCCAGCAGCTCGGGGACAGGGGCCTTCCACACTGAAGCTTTCTTT. The full variable domain, in which reference TRBV11-3 and TRBJ1-1 provide the parts outside the CDR3, is EAGVVQSPRYKIIEKKQPVAFWCNPISGHNTLYWYLQNLGQGPELLIRYENEEAVDDSQLPKDRFSAERLKGVDSTLKIQPAELGDSAVYLCASSSGTGAFHTEAFFGQGTRLTVV.